The rows below give T cell receptor beta chains drawn from one sample of a study of blood T cell repertoires in COVID-19. The method was immunoSEQ multiplex PCR; TCRdb's version includes in-frame clones alone and lacks a portion of them. Altogether fewer than 250,000 clones are present, under 95% being singletons, with the ten largest covering approximately 1.2%. Sequencing was performed on peripheral blood. Receptors were obtained from a man aged 25-45 years with acute or convalescent COVID-19. Both conserved end residues are part of each CDR3. The D gene is left open where the match is weak. Only some rows state a clone size, as once, few, many or a class for expanded clones.

TRBV19	TRBJ2-7	.	.	TGTGCCAGTAGTATAGGCACAGGGAGATTCTACGAGCAGTACTTC	CASSIGTGRFYEQYF
TRBV5-1	TRBJ2-5	.	TRBD1	TGCGCCAGCAGCCGCGACCGGACAGGGGGCCGCCAAGAGACCCAGTACTTC	CASSRDRTGGRQETQYF
TRBV6-5	TRBJ1-1	.	.	TGTGCCAGCATCGGTGGGAACACTGAAGCTTTCTTT	CASIGGNTEAFF
TRBV7-6	TRBJ1-1	.	TRBD1	TGTGCCAGCAGCCCGGGACAGATGAACACTGAAGCTTTCTTT	CASSPGQMNTEAFF
TRBV4-1	TRBJ2-7	.	.	TGCGCCAGCAGCCAAGATTCCCGGCAGGGTCCGCAGTACTTC	CASSQDSRQGPQYF
TRBV19	TRBJ2-3	.	.	TGTGCCAGTAGTCACTCCAAGGAGCCAACAGATACGCAGTATTTT	CASSHSKEPTDTQYF
TRBV7-2	TRBJ1-4	.	TRBD1	TGTGCCAGCAGCTTAGGCGGGGCAGGGGGGGAAAAACTGTTTTTT	CASSLGGAGGEKLFF
TRBV5-1	TRBJ1-6	.	.	TGCGCCAGCAGCTTGGCTGGCGGCCGCTATAATTCACCCCTCCACTTT	CASSLAGGRYNSPLHF
TRBV18	TRBJ2-3	few	TRBD1	TGTGCCAGCTCACCAAGGACAGGCGTCACAGATACGCAGTATTTT	CASSPRTGVTDTQYF
TRBV11-3	TRBJ1-3	.	.	TGTGCCAGCAGCTTAGGGCAAGGACTTTTGGGCGGAAACACCATATATTTT	CASSLGQGLLGGNTIYF
TRBV6-6	TRBJ2-7	.	TRBD2	TGTGCCAGCAGTTACTACAGCGGGGGGGCCTACGAGCAGTACTTC	CASSYYSGGAYEQYF
TRBV11-3	TRBJ2-2	.	TRBD1	TGTGCCAGCAGCTTGGGAACAGGGGGTTCGGCCGGGGAGCTGTTTTTT	CASSLGTGGSAGELFF
TRBV6-5	TRBJ2-5	.	TRBD2	TGTGCCAGCAGTCCCGGGGGGGCCCAAGAGACCCAGTACTTC	CASSPGGAQETQYF
TRBV6-5	TRBJ1-5	.	.	TGTGCCAGCAGTCAAAGGTCGGGTCTTCATCAGCCCCAGCATTTT	CASSQRSGLHQPQHF
TRBV5-1	TRBJ2-7	.	TRBD1	TGCGCCAGTTCAGGGGGCTGGGAATACGAGCAGTACTTC	CASSGGWEYEQYF
TRBV19	TRBJ2-7	.	.	TGTGCCAGTAGTAGCACTTTCCTTAACTACGAGCAGTACTTC	CASSSTFLNYEQYF
TRBV19	TRBJ2-2	.	TRBD2	TGTGCCAGTAGTACGGCGGGAGGGTACGGCACCGGGGAGCTGTTTTTT	CASSTAGGYGTGELFF
TRBV7-9	TRBJ2-1	.	.	TGTGCCAGCACGGGGGAGGAACATAAACACAATGAGCAGTTCTTC	CASTGEEHKHNEQFF
TRBV27	TRBJ2-1	.	.	TGTGCCAGCAGTCCTACTATCTCCCCGGAGGGGTTCTTC	CASSPTISPEGFF
TRBV28	TRBJ2-5	.	.	TGTGCCAGCAGAAGGACAGTCCAAGAGACCCAGTACTTC	CASRRTVQETQYF
TRBV4-2	TRBJ2-1	.	.	TGTGCCAGCAGCCAAGTGGTCAGCGAGCCGGACTACAATGAGCAGTTCTTC	CASSQVVSEPDYNEQFF
TRBV11-2	TRBJ2-7	.	TRBD2	TGTGCCAGCAGCTTAGTCCCCCTAGCGGTTGGCGAGCAGTACTTC	CASSLVPLAVGEQYF
TRBV6-5	TRBJ2-7	.	.	TGTGCCAGCACCAACAGGGTATACGAGCAGTACTTC	CASTNRVYEQYF
TRBV4-1	TRBJ1-1	.	.	TGCGCCAGCAGCCTCCCCGGAGGGTTCAGTGAAGCTTTCTTT	CASSLPGGFSEAFF
TRBV25-1	TRBJ2-2	once	TRBD1	TGTGCCAGCAGTTCCCGGACAGGGCGCACCGGGGAGCTGTTTTTT	CASSSRTGRTGELFF